Listed here are 18 T cell receptor beta chains from one sample, sequenced in a study of blood T cell repertoires in COVID-19. Sequencing was performed with immunoSEQ multiplex PCR; in TCRdb, only in-frame clones are kept and a portion is missing. The sample contains approximately 80,000 clones, about nine tenths of which appear only once. Sequencing was carried out using peripheral blood. These receptors were taken from a human donor in a cohort sampled during active COVID-19.

CDR3 loop: CASSQEAGDNNQPQHF. Here the CDR3 DNA reads TGTGCCAGCAGCCAAGAAGCAGGGGACAACAATCAGCCCCAGCATTTT. The rearrangement links TRBV4-2 to TRBJ1-5; weak D call: TRBD1 (6 bases). Trimming removed 0 bases from V and 3 bases from J, with 12 bases in between. The CDR3 is 16 amino acids. The germline CDR1 and CDR2 sequences are LGHNA and YNFKEQ.

This clone was seen just once. The rearrangement links TRBV6-6 to TRBJ1-5; D gene ambiguous. Germline V CDR1 and CDR2: MNHNY, SVGAGI (reference sequence). The V end was cut by 2 bases, the J end by 4 bases, with 6 bases between. The CDR3 covers 13 residues. CDR3 bases: TGTGCCAGCAGTTACGGTAGAAATCAGCCCCAGCATTTT. This codes for CASSYGRNQPQHF.

The V and J genes are TRBV11-1 and TRBJ2-1; D unclear. V lost 5 bases and J 7 bases, leaving 18 bases between the germline ends. CDR3 length: 15 amino acids. Per the germline V gene, CDR1 is SGHAT and CDR2 is FQDESV (reference sequence). The CDR3 region has the DNA TGTGCCAGCAGCCACCGGGTCCAGACCCGGAATGAGCAGTTCTTC. Its translation: CASSHRVQTRNEQFF. The full variable domain, rest sourced from reference TRBV11-1 and TRBJ2-1, is EAEVAQSPRYKITEKSQAVAFWCDPISGHATLYWYRQILGQGPELLVQFQDESVVDDSQLPKDRFSAERLKGVDSTLKIQPAELGDSAMYLCASSHRVQTRNEQFFGPGTRLTVL.

This chain uses TRBV6-7 with TRBJ2-1, with 12 bases identical to TRBD2. TRBV6-7 carries the ORF label, with uncertain function. CDR3 size: 21 residues. J was trimmed by 0 bases and V by 2 bases; bases with no gene match: 14. The CDR3 sequence: CASSYTLATSGRSSSYNEQFF. CDR3 nucleotides: TGTGCCAGCAGTTACACCTTAGCGACTAGCGGGAGATCAAGCTCCTACAATGAGCAGTTCTTC.

The gene calls are TRBV19 and TRBJ1-2, with D possibly being TRBD1 (6 bases). The CDR3 extends over 15 amino acids. V was clipped by 4 bases and J by 3 bases, with 15 bases between them. CDR1 and CDR2 from the germline V gene are LNHDA and SQIVND (reference sequence). The CDR3, as DNA: TGTGCCAGTAGTAGGGGGCAGACACAGGACTATGGCTACACCTTC. It is translated as CASSRGQTQDYGYTF. Supplemented by reference TRBV19 and TRBJ1-2, the full variable domain reads DGGITQSPKYLFRKEGQNVTLSCEQNLNHDAMYWYRQDPGQGLRLIYYSQIVNDFQKGDIAEGYSVSREKKESFPLTVTSAQKNPTAFYLCASSRGQTQDYGYTFGSGTRLTVV.

V usage is TRBV12-3 or TRBV12-4 and J usage is TRBJ1-3; D remains ambiguous. Trimming stripped 0 bases from V and 5 bases from J, with 5 bases between. The CDR3 totals 13 residues. The CDR3 DNA reads as TGTGCCAGCAGTTTAGCACTAAGAAACACCATATATTTT. This encodes CASSLALRNTIYF.

This sequence joins TRBV5-1 and TRBJ1-1; the D gene is possibly TRBD1 (5 bases). V lost 4 bases and J lost 0, with 10 bases in between. Germline lookup yields CDR1 SGHRS and CDR2 YFSETQ. The CDR3 is 14 amino acids. CDR3 nucleotides: TGCGCCAGCAGCGTCAGGGCTATGAACACTGAAGCTTTCTTT. Encoded protein: CASSVRAMNTEAFF.

The chain recombines TRBV12-3 or TRBV12-4 with TRBJ1-1, with TRBD1 as a possible D gene (6 bases). The ends were cut back, 7 bases at V and 3 bases at J, with 12 bases in the middle. This CDR3 is 13 amino acids long. CDR3 in amino acids: CASTRDRHTEAFF. DNA for the CDR3: TGTGCCAGCACCCGTGACAGGCACACTGAAGCTTTCTTT.

For the CDR3, the DNA is TGTGCCAGCAGTACCACGACAGGGGGCTACGAGCAGTACTTC. The encoded protein is CASSTTTGGYEQYF. The rearrangement uses TRBV27 and TRBJ2-7, with 9 bases matching TRBD1. The CDR3 totals 14 residues. The ends lost 5 bases at V and 3 bases at J; junction bases unmatched: 5. The germline V gene encodes CDR1 MNHEY and CDR2 SMNVEV (reference sequence).

The chain has TRBV5-6 and TRBJ1-6, with 8 bases identical to TRBD1. V was pared by 4 bases and J by 9 bases, with 12 bases of the junction left unmatched. This CDR3 comprises 16 residues. Per the germline V gene, CDR1 is SGHDT and CDR2 is YYEEEE. CDR3 loop: CASSPRTGWSGSPLHF. The CDR3 coding sequence is TGTGCCAGCAGCCCACGGACAGGGTGGTCGGGTTCACCCCTCCACTTT. The whole variable domain, remainder taken from reference TRBV5-6 and TRBJ1-6, is DAGVTQSPTHLIKTRGQQVTLRCSPKSGHDTVSWYQQALGQGPQFIFQYYEEEERQRGNFPDRFSGHQFPNYSSELNVNALLLGDSALYLCASSPRTGWSGSPLHFGNGTRLTVT.

This clone has just one count. The chain combines TRBV6-4 with TRBJ2-5; D might be TRBD1 (5 bases). The ends were cut back, 7 bases at V and 1 base at J, with 10 bases in the middle. This CDR3 is built from 13 residues. Germline CDR1 MRHNA, CDR2 SNTAGT. Written as DNA, the CDR3 is TGTGCCAGCACAAGGGGCCCCCAAGAGACCCAGTACTTC. Its protein product is CASTRGPQETQYF.

The chain has TRBV28 and TRBJ2-3, with 7 positions matching TRBD1. Germline CDR1 reads MDHEN; CDR2 reads SYDVKM. The V segment lost 3 bases and the J segment 0 bases; nucleotides outside the gene matches: 9. The CDR3 loop spans 17 amino acids. The CDR3 here is CASSFSRGRWSTDTQYF. The CDR3 DNA sequence: TGTGCCAGCAGTTTTAGTAGGGGGCGGTGGAGCACAGATACGCAGTATTTT.

This clone was recorded once. V gene TRBV5-4 combines with J gene TRBJ2-1; 9 bases are shared with TRBD2. J lost 10 bases, V lost 4 bases, and 15 bases had no gene match. Germline V gene sequence: CDR1 SGHNT, CDR2 YYREEE (reference sequence). The CDR3 extends over 16 amino acids. The CDR3 reads CASSLGLARRTGEQFF. The CDR3, as DNA: TGTGCCAGCAGCCTGGGACTAGCCCGTAGAACGGGGGAGCAGTTCTTC.

The J gene is TRBJ1-4, the V gene TRBV28; D gene uncertain. There are 18 residues in the CDR3. The germline V gene encodes CDR1 MDHEN and CDR2 SYDVKM. Trimming shortened V by 6 bases and J by 5 bases, and 25 bases separated the two germline ends. CDR3 DNA sequence: TGTGCCAGCAGCCCGTCCGGGGTAGGGAATTTTGGAAATGAAAAACTGTTTTTT. Its protein is CASSPSGVGNFGNEKLFF.

The V gene is TRBV4-1, the J gene TRBJ2-1; 12 nucleotides line up with TRBD2. The J segment lost 7 bases and the V segment lost 3 bases, leaving 4 bases of the junction unmatched. Germline lookup yields CDR1 MGHRA and CDR2 YSYEKL. The CDR3 extends over 15 amino acids. DNA for the CDR3: TGCGCCAGCAGCCACGGACTAGCGGGGATGAATGAGCAGTTCTTC. Translated, it gives CASSHGLAGMNEQFF.

CDR3 in DNA: TGTGCCAGCAGCTCGACTGGCATAAAAACCGGGGAGCTGTTTTTT. Translating it yields CASSSTGIKTGELFF. The chain has TRBV5-4 and TRBJ2-2; D not certain. V was pared by 3 bases and J by 5 bases, with 14 bases between. The germline CDR1 and CDR2 sequences are SGHNT and YYREEE (reference sequence). This CDR3 contains 15 residues.

The chain links TRBV6-4 to TRBJ2-5; weak D call: TRBD2 (6 bases). The V gene lost 4 bases and the J gene lost 1 base, with 10 bases spanning the gap. The CDR3 contains 14 residues. From germline, CDR1 is MRHNA and CDR2 SNTAGT. CDR3 in amino acids: CASSAAGGQETQYF. The CDR3 coding sequence is TGTGCCAGCAGTGCCGCCGGGGGCCAAGAGACCCAGTACTTC.

The chain uses TRBV5-8 and TRBJ2-2; maybe TRBD1 (6 bases). V was shortened by 5 bases and J by 6 bases, with 11 bases between the two germline ends. Germline loops: CDR1 SGHTS, CDR2 YDEGEE. This CDR3 has 13 residues. Written as DNA, the CDR3 is TGTGCCAGCAGTGTACAGGGTCCCGGGGAGCTGTTTTTT. Protein product: CASSVQGPGELFF. Based on the CDR3 plus reference TRBV5-8 and TRBJ2-2, the full variable domain is EAGVTQSPTHLIKTRGQQATLRCSPISGHTSVYWYQQALGLGLQFLLWYDEGEERNRGNFPPRFSGRQFPNYSSELNVNALELEDSALYLCASSVQGPGELFFGEGSRLTVL.